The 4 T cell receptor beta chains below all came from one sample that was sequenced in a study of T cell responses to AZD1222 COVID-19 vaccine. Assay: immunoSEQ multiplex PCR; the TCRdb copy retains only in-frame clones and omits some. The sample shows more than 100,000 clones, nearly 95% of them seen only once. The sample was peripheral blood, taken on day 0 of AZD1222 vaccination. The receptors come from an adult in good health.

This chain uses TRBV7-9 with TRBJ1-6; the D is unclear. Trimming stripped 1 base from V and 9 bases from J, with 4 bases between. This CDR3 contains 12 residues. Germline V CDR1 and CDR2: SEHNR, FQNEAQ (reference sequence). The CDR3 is CASSLGVSPLHF. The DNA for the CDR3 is TGTGCCAGCAGCTTAGGGGTTTCACCCCTCCACTTT.

The CDR3, as DNA: TGTGCCAGCAGCCAGGACTTAACTAGCGGATCCTACAATGAGCAGTTCTTC. Translation: CASSQDLTSGSYNEQFF. The V gene is TRBV3-1 (or the pseudogene TRBV3-2), the J gene TRBJ2-1, with TRBD2 matching over 8 bases. The J segment lost 1 base and the V segment lost 3 bases, leaving 8 bases of the junction unmatched. The CDR3 spans 17 residues. Germline V lookup: CDR1 LGHDT, CDR2 YNNKEL (reference sequence).

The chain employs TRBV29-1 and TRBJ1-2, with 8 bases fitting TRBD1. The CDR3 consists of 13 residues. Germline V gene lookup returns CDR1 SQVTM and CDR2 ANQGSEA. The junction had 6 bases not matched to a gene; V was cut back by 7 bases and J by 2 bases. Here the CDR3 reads CSARTGPNYGYTF. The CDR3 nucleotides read TGCAGCGCTAGGACAGGGCCCAACTATGGCTACACCTTC.

This CDR3 is CASSSNLGGYGYTF. DNA of the CDR3: TGTGCCAGCAGCTCTAACCTGGGGGGCTATGGCTACACCTTC. This chain joins TRBV14 and TRBJ1-2; perhaps TRBD1 as D (5 bases). Trimming removed 5 bases at V and 4 bases at J, with 14 bases between. CDR1 and CDR2 from the germline V gene are SGHDN and FVKESK. This CDR3 spans 14 amino acids.